Listed here is a single TCR beta chain. The target antigen is unknown. These data belong to a study of CD8+ T cells in alopecia areata. Study-level points and caveats: Lesional scalp displayed greater clonality than normal scalp, most notably in alopecia totalis/universalis. Clarity of TCR sharing across patients fell short of that in mice, possibly HLA-related.

The germline V gene encodes CDR1 SGHNT and CDR2 YENEEA. CDR3 size: 15 residues. J gave up 6 bases and V 5 bases, and 12 bases lay outside the gene matches. Following RNA extraction, reverse transcription yielded cDNA that acted as the sequencing template. The assay was immunoSEQ multiplex PCR, and TCRdb's table has in-frame clones only and misses some. The sample lists about 64,000 clones, roughly 40% occurring once. The chain links TRBV11-3 to TRBJ2-7, with TRBD1 matching 8 bases. Sequenced material: NKG2D-low CD8+ T cells sorted from blood. The receptor was isolated from a human donor with alopecia areata. The CDR3 loop is CASSPPDRADSEQYF. The CDR3 DNA follows: TGTGCCAGCAGCCCCCCGGACAGGGCCGACAGCGAGCAGTACTTC.